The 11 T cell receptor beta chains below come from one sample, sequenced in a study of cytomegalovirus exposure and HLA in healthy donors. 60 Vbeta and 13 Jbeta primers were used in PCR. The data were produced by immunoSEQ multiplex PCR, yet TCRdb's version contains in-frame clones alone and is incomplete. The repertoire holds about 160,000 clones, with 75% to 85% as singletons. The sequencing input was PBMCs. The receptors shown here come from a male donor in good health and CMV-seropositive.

The chain's CDR3 is CASSSQGSYEQYF. The CDR3 region has the DNA TGTGCCAGCAGCAGCCAGGGGAGCTACGAGCAGTACTTC. V is TRBV7-6 and J is TRBJ2-7; D possibly corresponds to TRBD1 (6 bases). CDR1 is SGHVS and CDR2 is FNYEAQ in the germline V gene. The CDR3 runs 13 residues. V lost 5 bases to trimming and J lost 3 bases, with 11 bases between them.

The CDR3 spells CASSSLLRTSGGLPYEQYF. DNA for the CDR3: TGTGCCAGCAGCTCCCTTCTACGGACTAGCGGGGGTCTCCCCTACGAGCAGTACTTC. The J gene is TRBJ2-7, the V gene TRBV11-2, with 13 bases fitting TRBD2. Germline lookup yields CDR1 SGHAT and CDR2 FQNNGV. The CDR3 covers 19 residues. After removal of 4 bases from V and 2 bases from J, the junction contained 14 bases not matched to a gene.

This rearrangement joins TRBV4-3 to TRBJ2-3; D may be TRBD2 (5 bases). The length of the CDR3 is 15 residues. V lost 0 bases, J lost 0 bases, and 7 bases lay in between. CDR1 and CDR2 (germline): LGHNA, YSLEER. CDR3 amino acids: CASSQDGVSTDTQYF. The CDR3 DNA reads TGCGCCAGCAGCCAAGACGGGGTAAGCACAGATACGCAGTATTTT.

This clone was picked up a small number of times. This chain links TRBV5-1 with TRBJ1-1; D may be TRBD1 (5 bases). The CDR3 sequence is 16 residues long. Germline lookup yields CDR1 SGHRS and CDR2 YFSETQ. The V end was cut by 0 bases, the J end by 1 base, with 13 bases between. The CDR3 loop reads CASSLALGGANTEAFF. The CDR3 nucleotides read TGCGCCAGCAGCTTGGCTTTAGGAGGGGCGAACACTGAAGCTTTCTTT.

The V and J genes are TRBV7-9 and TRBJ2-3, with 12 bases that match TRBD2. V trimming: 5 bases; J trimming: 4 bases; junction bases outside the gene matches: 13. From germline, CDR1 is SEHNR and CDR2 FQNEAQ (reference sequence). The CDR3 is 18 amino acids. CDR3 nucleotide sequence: TGTGCCAGCAGCCAAGGGCTAAGGACTAGCGGGGAGGCAGATACGCAGTATTTT. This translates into CASSQGLRTSGEADTQYF. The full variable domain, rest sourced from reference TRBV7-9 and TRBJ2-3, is DTGVSQNPRHKITKRGQNVTFRCDPISEHNRLYWYRQTLGQGPEFLTYFQNEAQLEKSRLLSDRFSAERPKGSFSTLEIQRTEQGDSAMYLCASSQGLRTSGEADTQYFGPGTRLTVL.

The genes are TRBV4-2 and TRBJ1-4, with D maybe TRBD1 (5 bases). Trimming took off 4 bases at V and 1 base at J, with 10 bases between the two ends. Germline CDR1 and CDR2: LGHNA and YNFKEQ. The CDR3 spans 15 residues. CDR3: CASSRPGQTNEKLFF. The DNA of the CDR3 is TGTGCCAGCAGCCGTCCAGGGCAAACTAATGAAAAACTGTTTTTT.

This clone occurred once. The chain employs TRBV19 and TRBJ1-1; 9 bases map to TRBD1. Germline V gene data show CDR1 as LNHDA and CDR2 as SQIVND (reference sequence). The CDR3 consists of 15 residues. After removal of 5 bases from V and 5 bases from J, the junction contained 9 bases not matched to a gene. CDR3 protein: CASSSQRTGATEAFF. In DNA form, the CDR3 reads TGTGCCAGTAGTTCTCAACGGACAGGGGCTACTGAAGCTTTCTTT.

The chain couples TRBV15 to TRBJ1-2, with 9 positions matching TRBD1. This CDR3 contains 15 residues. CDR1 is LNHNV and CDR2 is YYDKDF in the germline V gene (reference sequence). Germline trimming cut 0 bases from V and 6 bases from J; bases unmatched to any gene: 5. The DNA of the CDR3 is TGTGCCACCAGCAGAGAAGGGACAGGGCTCGATGGCTACACCTTC. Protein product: CATSREGTGLDGYTF.

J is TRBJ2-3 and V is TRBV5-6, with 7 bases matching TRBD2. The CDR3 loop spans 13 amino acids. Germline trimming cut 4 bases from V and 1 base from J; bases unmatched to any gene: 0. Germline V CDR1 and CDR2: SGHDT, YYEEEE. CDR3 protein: CASSTSGTDTQYF. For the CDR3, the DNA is TGTGCCAGCAGCACTAGCGGCACAGATACGCAGTATTTT.

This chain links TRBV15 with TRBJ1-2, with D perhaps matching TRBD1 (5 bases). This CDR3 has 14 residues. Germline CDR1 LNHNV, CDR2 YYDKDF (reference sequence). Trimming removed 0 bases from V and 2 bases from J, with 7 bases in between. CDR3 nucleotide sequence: TGTGCCACCAGCAGAGAAAGGGGAAACTATGGCTACACCTTC. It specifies CATSRERGNYGYTF.

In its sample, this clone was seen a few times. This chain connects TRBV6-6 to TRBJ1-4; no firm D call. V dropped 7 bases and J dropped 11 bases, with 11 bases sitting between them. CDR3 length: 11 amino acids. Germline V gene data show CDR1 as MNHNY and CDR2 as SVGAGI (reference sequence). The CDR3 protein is CASTPGGKLFF. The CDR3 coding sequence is TGTGCCAGCACCCCGGGCGGGAAACTGTTTTTT.